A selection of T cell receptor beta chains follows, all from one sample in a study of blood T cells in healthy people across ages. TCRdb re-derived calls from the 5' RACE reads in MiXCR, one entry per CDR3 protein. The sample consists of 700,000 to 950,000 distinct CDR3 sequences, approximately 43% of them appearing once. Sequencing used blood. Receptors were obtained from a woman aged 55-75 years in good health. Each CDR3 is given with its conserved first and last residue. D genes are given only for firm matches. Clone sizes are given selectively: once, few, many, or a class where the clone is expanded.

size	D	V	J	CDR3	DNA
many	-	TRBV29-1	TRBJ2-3	CSVGNQRQITDTQYF	TGCAGCGTTGGGAACCAGCGGCAGATTACAGATACGCAGTATTTT
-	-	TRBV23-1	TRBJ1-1	CVSSQSGTEAFF	TGCGTCAGCAGTCAATCCGGCACTGAAGCTTTCTTT
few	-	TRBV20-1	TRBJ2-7	CSARLGGGSTYEQYF	TGCAGTGCTAGATTAGGGGGCGGGAGTACCTACGAGCAGTACTTC
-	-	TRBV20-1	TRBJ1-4	CSASRTDTTNEKLFF	TGCAGTGCTTCCAGGACCGACACAACTAATGAAAAACTGTTTTTT
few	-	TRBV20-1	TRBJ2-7	CSAQQLTSRYEQYF	TGCAGTGCACAACAGCTCACATCACGTTACGAGCAGTACTTC
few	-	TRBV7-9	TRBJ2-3	CASLRGFADTQYF	TGTGCCAGCCTGAGAGGGTTTGCAGATACGCAGTATTTT
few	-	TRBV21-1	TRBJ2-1	CASSTRFRGQPHEQFF	TGTGCCAGCAGCACTCGATTCCGCGGACAGCCCCACGAGCAGTTCTTC
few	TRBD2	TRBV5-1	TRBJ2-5	CASRISAGVEETQYF	TGCGCCAGCAGGATCTCGGCGGGAGTTGAGGAGACCCAGTACTTC
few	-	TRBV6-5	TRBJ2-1	CASSGGDQRKFF	TGTGCCAGCAGTGGCGGGGACCAAAGAAAGTTCTTC
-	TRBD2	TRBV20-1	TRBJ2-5	CSATGLAGVSSYNEQYF	TGCAGTGCTACGGGACTAGCGGGGGTATCCTCCTACAATGAGCAGTACTTC
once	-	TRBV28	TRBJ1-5	CASSFGSWTDHQPQHF	TGTGCCAGCAGTTTTGGATCGTGGACGGACCATCAGCCCCAGCATTTT
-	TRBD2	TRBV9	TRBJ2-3	CANSVVTSGVADTQYF	TGTGCCAACAGCGTAGTGACTAGCGGGGTGGCAGATACGCAGTATTTT
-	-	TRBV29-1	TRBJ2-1	CSVAGPQFF	TGCAGCGTGGCGGGACCCCAGTTCTTC
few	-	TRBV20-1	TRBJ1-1	CSARDLSLMAFF	TGCAGTGCTAGAGATCTGAGTTTGATGGCTTTCTTT
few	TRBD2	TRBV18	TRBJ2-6	CASSPRGGLAGRTGANVLTF	TGTGCCAGCTCACCACGGGGTGGACTAGCGGGTCGGACTGGGGCCAACGTCCTGACTTTC
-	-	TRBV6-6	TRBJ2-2	CASSYSRSQVNGELFF	TGTGCCAGCAGTTACTCCCGGTCCCAGGTGAACGGGGAGCTGTTTTTT
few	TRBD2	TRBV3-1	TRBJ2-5	CASSQEVIAGGRGETQYF	TGTGCCAGCAGCCAAGAAGTAATAGCGGGGGGACGGGGGGAGACCCAGTACTTC
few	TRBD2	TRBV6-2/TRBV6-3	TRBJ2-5	CASSNLSGRSETQYF	TGTGCCAGCAGCAACCTTAGCGGGAGGAGTGAGACCCAGTACTTC